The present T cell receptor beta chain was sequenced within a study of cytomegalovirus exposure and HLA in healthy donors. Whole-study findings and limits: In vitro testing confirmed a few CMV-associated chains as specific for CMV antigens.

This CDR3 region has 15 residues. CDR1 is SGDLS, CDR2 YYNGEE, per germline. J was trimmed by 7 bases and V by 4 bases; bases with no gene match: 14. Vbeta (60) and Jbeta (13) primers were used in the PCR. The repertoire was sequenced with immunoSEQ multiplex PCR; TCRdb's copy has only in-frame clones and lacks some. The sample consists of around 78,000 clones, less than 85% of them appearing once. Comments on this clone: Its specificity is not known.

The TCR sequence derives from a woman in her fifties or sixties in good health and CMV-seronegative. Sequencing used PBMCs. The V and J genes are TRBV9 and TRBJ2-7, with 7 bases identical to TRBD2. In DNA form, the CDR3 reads TGTGCCAGCAGCCCCGGGACTACCTCGACGAGGGAGCAGTACTTC. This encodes CASSPGTTSTREQYF.